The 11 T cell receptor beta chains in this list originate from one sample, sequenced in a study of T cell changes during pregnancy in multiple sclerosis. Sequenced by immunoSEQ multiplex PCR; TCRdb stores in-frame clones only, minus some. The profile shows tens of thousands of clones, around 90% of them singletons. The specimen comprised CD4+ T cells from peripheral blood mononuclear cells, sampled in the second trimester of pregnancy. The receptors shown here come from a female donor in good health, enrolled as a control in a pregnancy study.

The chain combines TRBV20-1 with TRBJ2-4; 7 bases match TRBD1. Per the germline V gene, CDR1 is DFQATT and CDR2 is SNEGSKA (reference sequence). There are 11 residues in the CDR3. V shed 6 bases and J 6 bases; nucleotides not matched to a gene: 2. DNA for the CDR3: TGCAGTGCCGGGACAGCAAACATTCAGTACTTC. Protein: CSAGTANIQYF.

CDR3 sequence: CSVGTGTFQPQHF. Here the CDR3 DNA reads TGCAGTGTCGGGACAGGGACCTTTCAGCCCCAGCATTTT. The rearrangement joins TRBV29-1 to TRBJ1-5; 9 nucleotides line up with TRBD1. CDR3 length: 13 residues. CDR1 is SQVTM and CDR2 is ANQGSEA in the germline V gene.

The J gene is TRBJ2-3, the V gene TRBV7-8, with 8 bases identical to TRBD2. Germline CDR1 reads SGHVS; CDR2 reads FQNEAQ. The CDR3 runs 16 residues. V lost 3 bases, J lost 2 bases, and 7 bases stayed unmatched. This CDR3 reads CASSLGAGVNTDTQYF. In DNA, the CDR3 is TGTGCCAGCAGCTTGGGAGCGGGGGTCAACACAGATACGCAGTATTTT.

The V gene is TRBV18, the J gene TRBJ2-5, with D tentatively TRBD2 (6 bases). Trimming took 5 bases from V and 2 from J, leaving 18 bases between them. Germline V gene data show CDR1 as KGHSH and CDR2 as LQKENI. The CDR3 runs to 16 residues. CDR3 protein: CASSATRLEGQETQYF. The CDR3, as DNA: TGTGCCAGCTCAGCGACTCGACTAGAGGGGCAAGAGACCCAGTACTTC.

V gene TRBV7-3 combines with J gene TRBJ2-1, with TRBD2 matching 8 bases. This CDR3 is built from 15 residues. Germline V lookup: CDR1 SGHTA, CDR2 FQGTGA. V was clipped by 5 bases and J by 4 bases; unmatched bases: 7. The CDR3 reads CASSTLAGKYNEQFF. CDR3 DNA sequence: TGTGCCAGCAGCACCTTAGCGGGGAAATACAATGAGCAGTTCTTC.

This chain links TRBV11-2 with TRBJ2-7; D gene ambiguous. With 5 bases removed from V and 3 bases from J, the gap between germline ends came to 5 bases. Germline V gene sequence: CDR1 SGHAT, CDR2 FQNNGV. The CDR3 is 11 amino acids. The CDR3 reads CASSQNYEQYF. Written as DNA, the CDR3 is TGTGCCAGCAGCCAAAACTACGAGCAGTACTTC.

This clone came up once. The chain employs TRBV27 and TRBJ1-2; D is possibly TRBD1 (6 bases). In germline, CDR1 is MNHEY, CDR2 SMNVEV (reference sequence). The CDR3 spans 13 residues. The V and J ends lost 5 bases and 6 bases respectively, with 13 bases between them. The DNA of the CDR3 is TGTGCCAGCAGTCCTCAGGGGCGGGATGGCTACACCTTC. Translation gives CASSPQGRDGYTF.

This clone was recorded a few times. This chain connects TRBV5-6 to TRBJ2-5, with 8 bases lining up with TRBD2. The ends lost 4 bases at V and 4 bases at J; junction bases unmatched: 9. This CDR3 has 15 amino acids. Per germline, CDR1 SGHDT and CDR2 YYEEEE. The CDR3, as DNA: TGTGCCAGCAGCCCCGGGGGGGCAGGGGCAGAGACCCAGTACTTC. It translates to CASSPGGAGAETQYF.

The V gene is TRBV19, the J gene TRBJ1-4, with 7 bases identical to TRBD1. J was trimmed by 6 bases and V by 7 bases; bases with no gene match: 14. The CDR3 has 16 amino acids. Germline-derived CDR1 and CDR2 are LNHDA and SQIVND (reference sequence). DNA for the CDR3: TGTGCCAGTACCCCGGGGGACAGCTCGACTTATGAAAAACTGTTTTTT. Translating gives CASTPGDSSTYEKLFF.

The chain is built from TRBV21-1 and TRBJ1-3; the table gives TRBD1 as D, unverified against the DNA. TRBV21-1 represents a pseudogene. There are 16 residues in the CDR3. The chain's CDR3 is CASSKCPGQSEGAIYF. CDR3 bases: TGTGCCAGCAGCAAATGTCCCGGACAGTCGGAAGGGGCCATATATTTT.

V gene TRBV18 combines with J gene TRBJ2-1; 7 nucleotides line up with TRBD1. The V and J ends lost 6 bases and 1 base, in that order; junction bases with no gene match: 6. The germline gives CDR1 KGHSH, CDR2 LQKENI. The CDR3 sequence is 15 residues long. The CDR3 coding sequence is TGTGCCAGCTCCCTCGACAGGGAATCCTACAATGAGCAGTTCTTC. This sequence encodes CASSLDRESYNEQFF.